Below are 25 T cell receptor beta chains sequenced from a single sample in a study of blood T cells in healthy people across ages. A second roughly 6 to 11 cycle PCR used barcoded and J-beta primers. TCRdb itself ran the 5' RACE reads through MiXCR, one entry per CDR3 protein. Among 1.4 million or so distinct CDR3 sequences listed, about 42% were seen once. Sequencing was done on a sample of blood. These receptors came from a woman under 30 in good health.

CDR3 loop: CASSETRLNEQYF. CDR3 DNA sequence: TGTGCCAGCAGCGAGACTAGGTTAAATGAGCAGTACTTC. The chain combines TRBV11-1 with TRBJ2-5; possible D gene TRBD2, 6 bases. This CDR3 is built from 13 residues. Trimming took 5 bases from V and 11 from J, leaving 18 bases between them. Germline V gene lookup returns CDR1 SGHAT and CDR2 FQDESV (reference sequence).

The rearrangement joins TRBV20-1 to TRBJ1-1, with TRBD1 as a possible D gene (5 bases). Per the germline V gene, CDR1 is DFQATT and CDR2 is SNEGSKA (reference sequence). With 5 bases removed from V and 1 base from J, the gap between germline ends came to 11 bases. The CDR3 extends over 13 amino acids. CDR3 sequence reads: CSAPGTKNTEAFF. CDR3 DNA: TGCAGTGCTCCTGGGACTAAGAACACTGAAGCTTTCTTT.

This rearrangement joins TRBV7-2 to TRBJ1-6; TRBD1 aligns across 9 bases. From germline, CDR1 is SGHTA and CDR2 FQGNSA. The CDR3 runs to 18 residues. V gave up 5 bases and J gave up 0 bases; unmatched junction bases: 8. In DNA form, the CDR3 reads TGTGCCAGCAGCGAAGACGGGACAGGGAGCTCCTATAATTCACCCCTCCACTTT. This gives the protein CASSEDGTGSSYNSPLHF.

This chain links TRBV20-1 with TRBJ2-3; TRBD2 matches 8 bases. The CDR3 sequence is 18 residues long. CDR1 and CDR2 from the germline V gene are DFQATT and SNEGSKA (reference sequence). With V trimmed by 1 base and J by 8 bases, 20 bases remained unmatched. DNA for the CDR3: TGCAGTGCTAGAGCGCCGGAGTTGAGCGGGAGCCTCCTTTTTACGCAGTATTTT. Protein sequence: CSARAPELSGSLLFTQYF.

There are a few counts of this clonotype. The chain links TRBV6-5 to TRBJ1-4; the match to TRBD1 covers 7 bases. The V gene end was trimmed by 2 bases and the J gene end by 7 bases; junction bases not matched to a gene: 4. The CDR3 extends over 14 amino acids. Germline-derived CDR1 and CDR2 are MNHEY and SVGAGI. The CDR3 DNA reads as TGTGCCAGCAGTTACGGCCAGGGGGTTGAAAAACTGTTTTTT. It is translated as CASSYGQGVEKLFF.

The chain couples TRBV10-3 to TRBJ2-7; 11 bases align to TRBD1. The germline V gene encodes CDR1 ENHRY and CDR2 SYGVKD. This CDR3 has 15 amino acids. The V segment lost 3 bases and the J segment 4 bases; nucleotides outside the gene matches: 5. The CDR3 loop reads CAISEPGQGEYEQYF. CDR3 nucleotide sequence: TGTGCCATCAGTGAACCGGGACAGGGGGAGTACGAGCAGTACTTC.

This clonotype came up a few times. The rearrangement uses TRBV6-2 or TRBV6-3 and TRBJ2-7; TRBD1 is a possible D gene (6 bases). V was trimmed by 5 bases and J by 2 bases, leaving 16 bases between them. CDR3 length: 15 residues. CDR1 MNHEY and CDR2 SVGEGT come from the germline V gene. The chain's CDR3 is CASSKQGFSAYEQYF. CDR3 DNA sequence: TGTGCCAGCAGTAAACAGGGTTTTTCCGCCTACGAGCAGTACTTC.

V is TRBV27 and J is TRBJ2-7; D is undetermined. Germline-derived CDR1 and CDR2 are MNHEY and SMNVEV (reference sequence). CDR3 length: 14 residues. Trimming took 5 bases from V and 4 from J, leaving 15 bases between them. The CDR3 sequence: CASSPRAFIYEQYF. Written as DNA, the CDR3 is TGTGCCAGCAGTCCCCGCGCCTTTATATACGAGCAGTACTTC.

This clonotype was recorded only once. V usage is TRBV29-1 and J usage is TRBJ1-2, with D unresolved. CDR3 length: 13 residues. Germline assignment: CDR1 SQVTM and CDR2 ANQGSEA. Trimming pared 4 bases from V and 0 bases from J, leaving 9 bases between. The CDR3: CSVGYSSNYGYTF. CDR3 nucleotides: TGCAGCGTTGGGTACAGTTCTAACTATGGCTACACCTTC.

This clonotype was counted a few times. The V gene is TRBV5-6, the J gene TRBJ2-1; TRBD1 might be the D (5 bases). The length of the CDR3 is 16 residues. CDR1 and CDR2 (germline): SGHDT, YYEEEE. The ends were cut back, 3 bases at V and 5 bases at J, with 18 bases in the middle. For the CDR3, the DNA is TGTGCCAGCAGCTCCCATCCTTTGGCAGGGAACAATGAGCAGTTCTTC. Amino acid sequence: CASSSHPLAGNNEQFF.

This chain joins TRBV12-3 or TRBV12-4 and TRBJ2-1; 7 bases fit TRBD1. V dropped 5 bases and J dropped 13; count of bases not matched to a gene: 5. CDR3 length: 11 amino acids. The CDR3 loop is CASSNRQGQFF. CDR3 DNA: TGTGCCAGCAGTAATCGACAGGGACAGTTCTTC.

The V gene is TRBV7-9, the J gene TRBJ1-1, with 7 positions matching TRBD1. The CDR3 contains 16 residues. Germline V gives CDR1 SEHNR, CDR2 FQNEAQ (reference sequence). J lost 0 bases, V lost 5 bases, and 9 bases had no gene match. For the CDR3, the DNA is TGTGCCAGCAGCGGCAAGACAGGGCCCATGAACACTGAAGCTTTCTTT. This gives the protein CASSGKTGPMNTEAFF.

The gene calls are TRBV12-5 and TRBJ1-6; D is unresolved. V lost 3 bases and J lost 12, with 12 bases in between. This CDR3 is 13 amino acids long. Germline lookup yields CDR1 LGHNT and CDR2 FRNRAP. The CDR3 reads CASGFEPGEPLHF. CDR3 DNA: TGTGCTAGTGGTTTTGAGCCCGGTGAACCCCTCCACTTT.

The rearrangement joins TRBV20-1 to TRBJ1-5; tentatively, D is TRBD1 (6 bases). V dropped 5 bases and J dropped 4 bases, with 6 bases sitting between them. This CDR3 is 11 amino acids long. From germline, CDR1 is DFQATT and CDR2 SNEGSKA (reference sequence). The CDR3 nucleotides are TGCAGTGCTCAGGGGAATCAGCCCCAGCATTTT. Its protein is CSAQGNQPQHF.

This sequence joins TRBV27 and TRBJ1-6; no reliable D call. Trimming took 2 bases from V and 8 from J, leaving 10 bases between them. The germline gives CDR1 MNHEY, CDR2 SMNVEV (reference sequence). CDR3 length equals 14 residues. CDR3 protein: CASSLEGVYSPLHF. CDR3 coding DNA: TGTGCCAGCAGTTTAGAGGGAGTTTATTCACCCCTCCACTTT.

This clonotype showed up just a few times. The rearrangement joins TRBV10-3 to TRBJ2-3, with TRBD2 identical over 9 bases. Germline lookup yields CDR1 ENHRY and CDR2 SYGVKD. The V and J ends lost 8 bases and 4 bases, in that order; junction bases with no gene match: 7. The CDR3 covers 14 residues. The CDR3 loop is CAIHSGSEPDTQYF. The CDR3 DNA reads TGTGCCATCCATAGCGGGAGTGAACCAGATACGCAGTATTTT.

This clonotype turned up a few times. The V gene is TRBV27, the J gene TRBJ2-7; D might be TRBD1 (6 bases). The end of the DNA aligns better with TRBJ2-5, so the J call may be wrong. This CDR3 has 16 residues. CDR1 MNHEY and CDR2 SMNVEV come from the germline V gene (reference sequence). The CDR3 spells CASSPGLVGAGETQYF. The CDR3 nucleotides are TGTGCCAGCAGTCCAGGTCTCGTGGGGGCAGGAGAGACCCAGTACTTC.

A few counts support this clonotype. The rearrangement links TRBV30 to TRBJ2-1; 7 bases fit TRBD1. The CDR3 is made up of 12 amino acids. After removal of 8 bases from V and 4 bases from J, the junction contained 5 bases not matched to a gene. The germline gives CDR1 GTSNPN, CDR2 SVGIG (reference sequence). CDR3 DNA: TGTGCCCTAGAACAGGGGTACAATGAGCAGTTCTTC. This gives the protein CALEQGYNEQFF.

This clonotype came up a few times. V and J are TRBV20-1 and TRBJ2-3, with 7 positions matching TRBD2. The germline gives CDR1 DFQATT, CDR2 SNEGSKA (reference sequence). The junction had 9 bases not matched to a gene; V was cut back by 0 bases and J by 0 bases. The CDR3 is made up of 17 amino acids. Here the CDR3 reads CSARDPSGRRSTDTQYF. The CDR3 nucleotides read TGCAGTGCTAGAGATCCTAGCGGAAGGAGAAGCACAGATACGCAGTATTTT.

This chain connects TRBV6-2 or TRBV6-3 to TRBJ2-7; 9 bases match TRBD1. V lost 6 bases and J lost 6; bases outside the gene matches: 9. Germline V CDR1 and CDR2: MNHEY, SVGEGT. This CDR3 is built from 14 residues. CDR3 sequence: CASSSGTGFAEQYF. CDR3 sequence (DNA): TGTGCCAGCAGCTCCGGGACAGGGTTTGCCGAGCAGTACTTC.

The chain joins TRBV7-9 to TRBJ2-1; 9 bases map to TRBD2. V was pared by 4 bases and J by 15 bases, with 13 bases of the junction left unmatched. Germline CDR1 reads SEHNR; CDR2 reads FQNEAQ (reference sequence). The CDR3 extends over 14 amino acids. CDR3 nucleotides: TGTGCCAGCAGCTCAACCGGGACTAGCCGTGGGCGGTTCTTC. Its translation is CASSSTGTSRGRFF.

A few counts support this clonotype. V gene TRBV6-5 combines with J gene TRBJ2-7; 7 bases fit TRBD2. Germline V gives CDR1 MNHEY, CDR2 SVGAGI. Unmatched junction bases numbered 10, after V lost 2 bases and J lost 6 bases. The CDR3 has 15 amino acids. CDR3: CASSYAPSGPVEQYF. As DNA, the CDR3 is TGTGCCAGCAGTTACGCTCCTAGCGGACCTGTCGAGCAGTACTTC.

In this sample, this clonotype turned up many times. DNA of the CDR3: TGTGCCAGCAGAGTTAGGGTGCCCCCCTACAATGAGCAGTTCTTC. As protein: CASRVRVPPYNEQFF. The chain couples TRBV6-2 or TRBV6-3 to TRBJ2-1, with D unclear. This CDR3 has 15 residues. CDR1 and CDR2 (germline): MNHEY, SVGEGT. Between the trimmed V and J ends, which lost 6 bases and 2 bases, there was a span of 14 bases.

This rearrangement joins TRBV25-1 to TRBJ2-7; D gene uncertain. V was trimmed by 7 bases and J by 8 bases, leaving 15 bases between them. CDR3 size: 12 residues. Germline CDR1 is MGHDK and CDR2 is SYGVNS. The CDR3 reads CASTSSWEQQYF. CDR3 sequence (DNA): TGTGCCAGCACCAGCTCTTGGGAACAGCAGTACTTC.

This chain uses TRBV4-1 with TRBJ2-4; the D is unclear. Trimming shortened V by 0 bases and J by 15 bases, and 18 bases separated the two germline ends. The germline gives CDR1 MGHRA, CDR2 YSYEKL. The length of the CDR3 is 14 residues. CDR3 region: CASSQEIVAVIRYF. DNA of the CDR3: TGCGCCAGCAGCCAAGAAATTGTGGCCGTGATAAGGTACTTC.